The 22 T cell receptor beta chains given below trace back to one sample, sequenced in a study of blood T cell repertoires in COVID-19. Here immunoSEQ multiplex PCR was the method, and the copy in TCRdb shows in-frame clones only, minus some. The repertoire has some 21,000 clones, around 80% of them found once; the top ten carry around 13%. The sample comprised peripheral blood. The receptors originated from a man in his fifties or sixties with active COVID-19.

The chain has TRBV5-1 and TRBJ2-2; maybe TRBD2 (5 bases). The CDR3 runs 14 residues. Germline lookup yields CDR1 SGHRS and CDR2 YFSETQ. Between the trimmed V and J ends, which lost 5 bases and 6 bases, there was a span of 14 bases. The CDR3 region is CASRVEQRAGELFF. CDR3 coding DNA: TGCGCCAGCAGAGTAGAACAGAGGGCCGGGGAGCTGTTTTTT.

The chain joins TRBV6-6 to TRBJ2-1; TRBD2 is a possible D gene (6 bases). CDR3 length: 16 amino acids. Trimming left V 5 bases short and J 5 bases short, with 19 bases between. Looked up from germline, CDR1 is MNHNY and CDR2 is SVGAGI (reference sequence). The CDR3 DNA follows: TGTGCCAGCAGTCCTCCCGGGGAGGACTACGACAATGAGCAGTTCTTC. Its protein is CASSPPGEDYDNEQFF.

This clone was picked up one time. The CDR3 protein is CASSLIGGVMNEQFF. CDR3 in DNA: TGTGCCAGCAGCTTAATTGGGGGGGTAATGAATGAGCAGTTCTTC. The V and J genes are TRBV7-3 and TRBJ2-1; 7 bases are a match to TRBD2. The length of the CDR3 is 15 residues. Germline-derived CDR1 and CDR2 are SGHTA and FQGTGA. J was trimmed by 7 bases and V by 1 base; bases with no gene match: 7.

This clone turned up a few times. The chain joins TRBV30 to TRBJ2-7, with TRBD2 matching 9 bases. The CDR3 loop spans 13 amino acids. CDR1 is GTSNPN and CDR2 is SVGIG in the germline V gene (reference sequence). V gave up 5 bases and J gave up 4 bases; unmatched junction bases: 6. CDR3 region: CAWYAGGPYEQYF. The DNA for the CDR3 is TGTGCCTGGTATGCGGGAGGGCCTTACGAGCAGTACTTC. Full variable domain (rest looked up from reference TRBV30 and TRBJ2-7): SQTIHQWPATLVQPVGSPLSLECTVEGTSNPNLYWYRQAAGRGLQLLFYSVGIGQISSEVPQNLSASRPQDRQFILSSKKLLLSDSGFYLCAWYAGGPYEQYFGPGTRLTVT.

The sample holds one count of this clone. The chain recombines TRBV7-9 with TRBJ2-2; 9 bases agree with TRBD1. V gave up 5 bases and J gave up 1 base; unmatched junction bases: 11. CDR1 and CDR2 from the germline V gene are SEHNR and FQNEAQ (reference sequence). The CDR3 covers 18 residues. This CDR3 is CASSQKTGGGWNTGELFF. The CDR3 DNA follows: TGTGCCAGCAGCCAGAAGACAGGGGGTGGATGGAACACCGGGGAGCTGTTTTTT.

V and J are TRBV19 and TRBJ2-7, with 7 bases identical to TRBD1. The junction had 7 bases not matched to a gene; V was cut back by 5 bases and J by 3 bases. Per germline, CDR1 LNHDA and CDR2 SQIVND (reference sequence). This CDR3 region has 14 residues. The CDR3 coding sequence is TGTGCCAGTAGTTCGGGACAGAAGGTCTACGAGCAGTACTTC. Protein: CASSSGQKVYEQYF.

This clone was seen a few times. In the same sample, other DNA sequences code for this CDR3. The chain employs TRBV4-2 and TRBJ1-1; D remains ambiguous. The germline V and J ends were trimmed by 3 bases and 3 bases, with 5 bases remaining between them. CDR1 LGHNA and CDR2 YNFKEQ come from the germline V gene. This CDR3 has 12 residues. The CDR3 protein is CASSQGHTEAFF. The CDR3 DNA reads TGTGCCAGCAGCCAGGGCCACACTGAAGCTTTCTTT.

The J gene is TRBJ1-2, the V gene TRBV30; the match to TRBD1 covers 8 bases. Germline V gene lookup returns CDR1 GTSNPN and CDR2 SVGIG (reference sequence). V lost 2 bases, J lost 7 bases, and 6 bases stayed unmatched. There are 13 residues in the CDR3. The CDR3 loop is CAWSIHRGGGYTF. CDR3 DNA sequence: TGTGCCTGGAGTATTCACAGGGGGGGTGGCTACACCTTC.

CDR3 amino acids: CASSLRGGTSSTYEQYF. CDR3 DNA sequence: TGCGCCAGCAGCCTCCGGGGGGGAACTAGCAGTACCTACGAGCAGTACTTC. The V gene is TRBV4-3, the J gene TRBJ2-7; TRBD2 matches at 8 bases. The CDR3 has 17 amino acids. V shed 4 bases, J shed 2 bases, and the junction held 13 bases outside the gene matches. Per the germline V gene, CDR1 is LGHNA and CDR2 is YSLEER.

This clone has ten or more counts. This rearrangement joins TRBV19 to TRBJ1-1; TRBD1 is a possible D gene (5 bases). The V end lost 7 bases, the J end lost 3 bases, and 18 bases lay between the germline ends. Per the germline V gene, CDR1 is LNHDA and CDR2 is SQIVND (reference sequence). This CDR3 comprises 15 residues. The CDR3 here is CASTSRGLGDTEAFF. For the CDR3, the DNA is TGTGCCAGTACCTCAAGGGGTCTTGGTGACACTGAAGCTTTCTTT.

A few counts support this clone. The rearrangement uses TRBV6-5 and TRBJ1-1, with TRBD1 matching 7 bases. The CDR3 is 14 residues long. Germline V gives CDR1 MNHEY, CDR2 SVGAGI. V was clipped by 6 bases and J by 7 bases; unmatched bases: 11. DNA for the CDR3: TGTGCCAGCAGCGGCCCCCCGACAGGGAATGAAGCTTTCTTT. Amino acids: CASSGPPTGNEAFF.

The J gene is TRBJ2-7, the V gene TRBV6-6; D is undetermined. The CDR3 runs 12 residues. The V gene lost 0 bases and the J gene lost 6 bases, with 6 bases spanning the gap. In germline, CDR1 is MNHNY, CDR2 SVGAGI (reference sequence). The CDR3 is CASSYSSREQYF. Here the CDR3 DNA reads TGTGCCAGCAGTTACTCGAGCCGCGAGCAGTACTTC.

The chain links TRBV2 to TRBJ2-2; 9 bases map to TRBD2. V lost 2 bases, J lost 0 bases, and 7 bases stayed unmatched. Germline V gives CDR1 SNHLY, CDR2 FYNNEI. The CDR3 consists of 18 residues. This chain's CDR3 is CASSEYVAGASNTGELFF. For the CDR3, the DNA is TGTGCCAGCAGTGAATATGTAGCGGGAGCCTCGAACACCGGGGAGCTGTTTTTT.

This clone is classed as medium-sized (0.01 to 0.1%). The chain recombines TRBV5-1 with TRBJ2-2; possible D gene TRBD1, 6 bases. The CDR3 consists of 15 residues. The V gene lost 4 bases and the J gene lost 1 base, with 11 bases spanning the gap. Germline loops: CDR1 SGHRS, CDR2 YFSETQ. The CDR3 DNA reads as TGCGCCAGCAGCCCGCCGACAGGGAACACCGGGGAGCTGTTTTTT. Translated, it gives CASSPPTGNTGELFF.

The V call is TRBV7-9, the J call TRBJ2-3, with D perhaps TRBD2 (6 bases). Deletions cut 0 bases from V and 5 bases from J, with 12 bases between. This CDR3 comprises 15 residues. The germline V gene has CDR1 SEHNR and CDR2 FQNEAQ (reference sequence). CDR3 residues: CASSLAARDVDTQYF. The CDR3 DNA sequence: TGTGCCAGCAGCTTAGCCGCGCGGGACGTAGATACGCAGTATTTT.

CDR3 in amino acids: CASSGSGTIAKNIQYF. DNA of the CDR3: TGTGCCAGTAGTGGATCCGGGACAATAGCCAAAAACATTCAGTACTTC. The chain combines TRBV19 with TRBJ2-4; D might be TRBD1 (6 bases). The CDR3 runs to 16 residues. Per the germline V gene, CDR1 is LNHDA and CDR2 is SQIVND (reference sequence). The V end was cut by 5 bases, the J end by 0 bases, with 14 bases between.

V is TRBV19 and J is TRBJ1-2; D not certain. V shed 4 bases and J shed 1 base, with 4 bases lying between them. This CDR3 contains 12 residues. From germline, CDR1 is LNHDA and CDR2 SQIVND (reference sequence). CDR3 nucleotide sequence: TGTGCCAGTAGTAACAGTAACTATGGCTACACCTTC. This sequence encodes CASSNSNYGYTF.

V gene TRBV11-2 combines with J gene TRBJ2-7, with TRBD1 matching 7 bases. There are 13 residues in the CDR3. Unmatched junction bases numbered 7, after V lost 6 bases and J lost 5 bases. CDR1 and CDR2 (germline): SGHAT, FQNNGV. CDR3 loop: CASREPTGDEQYF. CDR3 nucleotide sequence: TGTGCCAGCAGGGAACCTACAGGGGACGAGCAGTACTTC.

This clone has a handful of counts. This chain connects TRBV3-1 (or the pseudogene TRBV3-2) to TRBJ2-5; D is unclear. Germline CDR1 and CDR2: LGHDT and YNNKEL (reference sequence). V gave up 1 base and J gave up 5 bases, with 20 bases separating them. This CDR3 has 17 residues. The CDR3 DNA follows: TGTGCCAGCAGCCAAGGAACCCCGCCGGGTCCGAGGGAGACCCAGTACTTC. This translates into CASSQGTPPGPRETQYF.

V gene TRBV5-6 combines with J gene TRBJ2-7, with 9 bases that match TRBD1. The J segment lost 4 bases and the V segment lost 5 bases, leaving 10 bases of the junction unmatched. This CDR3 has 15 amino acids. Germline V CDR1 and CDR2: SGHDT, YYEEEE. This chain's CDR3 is CASSRWGTGTYEQYF. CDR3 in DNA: TGTGCCAGCAGTCGCTGGGGGACAGGGACTTACGAGCAGTACTTC.

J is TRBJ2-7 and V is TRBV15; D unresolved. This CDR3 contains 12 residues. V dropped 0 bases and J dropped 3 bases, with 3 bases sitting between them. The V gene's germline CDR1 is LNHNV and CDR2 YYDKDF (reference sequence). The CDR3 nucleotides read TGTGCCACCAGCAGAGACAGCTACGAGCAGTACTTC. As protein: CATSRDSYEQYF.

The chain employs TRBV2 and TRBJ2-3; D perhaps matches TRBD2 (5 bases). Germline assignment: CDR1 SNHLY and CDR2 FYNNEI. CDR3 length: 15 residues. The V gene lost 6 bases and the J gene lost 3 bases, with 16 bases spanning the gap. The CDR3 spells CASRITSALTDTQYF. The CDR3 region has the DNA TGTGCCAGCAGAATCACTAGTGCTCTAACAGATACGCAGTATTTT. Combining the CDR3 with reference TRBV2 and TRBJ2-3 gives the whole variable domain EPEVTQTPSHQVTQMGQEVILRCVPISNHLYFYWYRQILGQKVEFLVSFYNNEISEKSEIFDDQFSVERPDGSNFTLKIRSTKLEDSAMYFCASRITSALTDTQYFGPGTRLTVL.